A selection of T cell receptor beta chains follows, all from one sample in a study of blood T cell repertoires in COVID-19. Only in-frame clones appear in the TCRdb table, and some are missing; sequencing was by immunoSEQ multiplex PCR. The sample holds fewer than 35,000 clones; 85% are singletons and the top ten take about 9.7%. Sequenced: peripheral blood. The receptors derive from a man older than 75 with active COVID-19. Both conserved end residues are part of each CDR3. Each record gives: CDR3 length, clone size, J gene, V gene, CDR3 protein. Where a row states a size, it is once, few, many or the class of an expanded clone; other rows omit it.

len: 14
abundance: NA
j_gene: TRBJ1-5
v_gene: TRBV19
CDR3aa: CASSIMAGNQPQHF

len: 17
abundance: once
j_gene: TRBJ2-6
v_gene: TRBV2
CDR3aa: CASSRRGISSGANVLTF

len: 15
abundance: NA
j_gene: TRBJ1-5
v_gene: TRBV30
CDR3aa: CAWSQDRGHNQPQHF

len: 13
abundance: NA
j_gene: TRBJ1-1
v_gene: TRBV27
CDR3aa: CARPQGSPRGAFF

len: 14
abundance: few
j_gene: TRBJ2-3
v_gene: TRBV28
CDR3aa: CACGGRGDTDTQYF

len: 15
abundance: once
j_gene: TRBJ2-5
v_gene: TRBV2
CDR3aa: CASSERVASPETQYF

len: 12
abundance: NA
j_gene: TRBJ2-3
v_gene: TRBV7-8
CDR3aa: CASSPFTDTQYF

len: 17
abundance: medium-sized
j_gene: TRBJ1-5
v_gene: TRBV10-1
CDR3aa: CASSESKGTGINQPQHF

len: 16
abundance: NA
j_gene: TRBJ1-3
v_gene: TRBV9
CDR3aa: CASSGGQGGIGNTIYF

len: 13
abundance: NA
j_gene: TRBJ1-3
v_gene: TRBV5-1
CDR3aa: CASSLAVGNTIYF

len: 16
abundance: NA
j_gene: TRBJ1-3
v_gene: TRBV6-6
CDR3aa: CASSYSRKESGNTIYF

len: 11
abundance: NA
j_gene: TRBJ1-2
v_gene: TRBV20-1
CDR3aa: CSARDPGGYTF

len: 12
abundance: few
j_gene: TRBJ1-2
v_gene: TRBV5-6
CDR3aa: CASSLQENGYTF

len: 14
abundance: NA
j_gene: TRBJ1-2
v_gene: TRBV5-6
CDR3aa: CASSRDRATYGYTF

len: 14
abundance: NA
j_gene: TRBJ2-7
v_gene: TRBV27
CDR3aa: CASSTRTGGREQYF

len: 14
abundance: once
j_gene: TRBJ2-7
v_gene: TRBV3-1/TRBV3-2
CDR3aa: CASSQADIAYEQYF

len: 16
abundance: NA
j_gene: TRBJ2-2
v_gene: TRBV7-8
CDR3aa: CASSLVRTGGGRELFF

len: 14
abundance: NA
j_gene: TRBJ1-2
v_gene: TRBV4-3
CDR3aa: CASSQARDSYGYTF

len: 15
abundance: NA
j_gene: TRBJ1-2
v_gene: TRBV4-3
CDR3aa: CASSQVGAGNYGYTF

len: 16
abundance: NA
j_gene: TRBJ1-2
v_gene: TRBV19
CDR3aa: CASSRPRDRANYGYTF

len: 12
abundance: NA
j_gene: TRBJ2-7
v_gene: TRBV5-8
CDR3aa: CASSLDGYEQYF

len: 15
abundance: NA
j_gene: TRBJ1-2
v_gene: TRBV4-2
CDR3aa: CASSQERQGIYGYTF

len: 15
abundance: NA
j_gene: TRBJ2-3
v_gene: TRBV18
CDR3aa: CASLGLAGGTDTQYF

len: 16
abundance: once
j_gene: TRBJ2-2
v_gene: TRBV19
CDR3aa: CASNPTGTGDTGELFF

len: 14
abundance: NA
j_gene: TRBJ1-6
v_gene: TRBV6-5
CDR3aa: CASSTGVNYSPLHF

len: 16
abundance: NA
j_gene: TRBJ2-1
v_gene: TRBV7-2
CDR3aa: CASSLVGTSEYNEQFF

len: 14
abundance: NA
j_gene: TRBJ2-5
v_gene: TRBV2
CDR3aa: CASSGDTSLETQYF

len: 15
abundance: once
j_gene: TRBJ2-1
v_gene: TRBV6-6
CDR3aa: CASSYSGQGNNEQFF

len: 14
abundance: NA
j_gene: TRBJ2-3
v_gene: TRBV30
CDR3aa: CAWNRGGAWDTQYF

len: 15
abundance: NA
j_gene: TRBJ2-6
v_gene: TRBV5-8
CDR3aa: CASSPDRAGANVLTF

len: 14
abundance: few
j_gene: TRBJ2-5
v_gene: TRBV6-5
CDR3aa: CASRASGGEETQYF

len: 13
abundance: NA
j_gene: TRBJ1-4
v_gene: TRBV7-9
CDR3aa: CASSLVENEKLFF

len: 16
abundance: NA
j_gene: TRBJ2-5
v_gene: TRBV19
CDR3aa: CAGRPTSGAVQETQYF

len: 15
abundance: NA
j_gene: TRBJ2-7
v_gene: TRBV5-4
CDR3aa: CASSLDGGGIYEQYF

len: 14
abundance: NA
j_gene: TRBJ1-2
v_gene: TRBV19
CDR3aa: CASSNKLQGYGYTF

len: 18
abundance: NA
j_gene: TRBJ2-4
v_gene: TRBV19
CDR3aa: CASSQPSGSLMGKNIQYF

len: 15
abundance: once
j_gene: TRBJ2-2
v_gene: TRBV13
CDR3aa: CASSFSGTPTGELFF

len: 17
abundance: NA
j_gene: TRBJ2-2
v_gene: TRBV7-2
CDR3aa: CASPPPAAGGNTGELFF

len: 13
abundance: NA
j_gene: TRBJ2-5
v_gene: TRBV7-2
CDR3aa: CASSVEAVETQYF

len: 15
abundance: NA
j_gene: TRBJ2-3
v_gene: TRBV5-1
CDR3aa: CASRPTSASTDTQYF

len: 10
abundance: NA
j_gene: TRBJ2-3
v_gene: TRBV20-1
CDR3aa: CSPGTDTQYF